The clone carrying this TCR beta chain showed up just a few times. What it recognizes is unknown. The data derive from a study of T cell responses to AZD1222 COVID-19 vaccine. Whole-study context: The study pooled second doses at about 4 or about 12 weeks.

Regarding the study as a whole: Clonal diversity was possibly underestimated, and white British individuals and females predominated among donors. The study reported that nearly half of spike-specific TCRs target unmutated variant regions. Recipients of AZD1222 seropositive at baseline numbered only 5 to 7.

Sequencing used immunoSEQ multiplex PCR; TCRdb keeps in-frame clones, though not all of them. The sample records about 100,000 clones, about 83% being singletons. This CDR3 is built from 14 residues. Looked up from germline, CDR1 is SNHLY and CDR2 is FYNNEI. Trimming took off 5 bases at V and 2 bases at J, with 10 bases between the two ends. This sequence originates from an adult in good health. The source material was peripheral blood, sampled on day 0 of AZD1222 vaccination. The rearrangement uses TRBV2 and TRBJ2-1; weak D call: TRBD1 (5 bases). The CDR3, as DNA: TGTGCCAGCAGTCCGACAGATGCCTACAATGAGCAGTTCTTC. Protein: CASSPTDAYNEQFF.